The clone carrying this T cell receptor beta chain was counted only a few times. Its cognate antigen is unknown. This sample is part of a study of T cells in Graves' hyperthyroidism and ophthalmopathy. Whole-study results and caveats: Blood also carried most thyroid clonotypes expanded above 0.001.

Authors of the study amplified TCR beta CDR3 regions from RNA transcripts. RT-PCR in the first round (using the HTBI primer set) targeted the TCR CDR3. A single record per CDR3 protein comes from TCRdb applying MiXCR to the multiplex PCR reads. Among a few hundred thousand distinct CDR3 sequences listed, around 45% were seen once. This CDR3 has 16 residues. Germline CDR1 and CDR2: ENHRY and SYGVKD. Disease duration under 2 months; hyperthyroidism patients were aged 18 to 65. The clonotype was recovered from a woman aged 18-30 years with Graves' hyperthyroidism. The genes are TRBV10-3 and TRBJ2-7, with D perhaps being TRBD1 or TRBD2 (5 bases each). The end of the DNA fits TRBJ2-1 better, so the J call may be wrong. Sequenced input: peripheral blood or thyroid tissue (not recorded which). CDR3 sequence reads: CAISESRGSSYNEQFF. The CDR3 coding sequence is TGTGCCATCAGTGAGTCGAGGGGCAGCTCCTACAATGAGCAGTTCTTC.